The 9 T cell receptor beta chains below all came from one sample that was sequenced in a study of ipilimumab plus nivolumab after autologous stem cell transplantation. This table comes from immunoSEQ multiplex PCR, and its TCRdb copy is limited to in-frame clones, with some not included. The sample holds a few thousand clones, approximately 93% seen once. Sequencing used PBMCs, obtained in a trial of ipilimumab plus nivolumab as post-transplant consolidation. The receptor source for this set is a male donor with primary mediastinal lymphoma.

The CDR3 coding sequence is TGTGCCAGCAGCTCCAGGGGGCTGTACACTGAAGCTTTCTTT. It yields the protein CASSSRGLYTEAFF. The chain employs TRBV7-2 and TRBJ1-1; 8 bases line up with TRBD1. V shed 4 bases, J shed 3 bases, and the junction held 4 bases outside the gene matches. This CDR3 region has 14 residues. From germline, CDR1 is SGHTA and CDR2 FQGNSA.

This chain links TRBV5-8 with TRBJ1-1; D gene ambiguous. V shed 4 bases and J shed 4 bases, with 14 bases lying between them. The CDR3 runs to 14 residues. Germline assignment: CDR1 SGHTS and CDR2 YDEGEE. CDR3 in amino acids: CASSTRSATTEAFF. CDR3 sequence (DNA): TGTGCCAGCAGCACCCGTTCGGCGACCACTGAAGCTTTCTTT.

The V and J genes are TRBV7-2 and TRBJ2-1; 9 nucleotides line up with TRBD2. Germline values: CDR1 SGHTA, CDR2 FQGNSA. J lost 2 bases, V lost 6 bases, and 5 bases had no gene match. The CDR3 is 15 amino acids. Here the CDR3 reads CASSLSGRTYNEQFF. DNA of the CDR3: TGTGCCAGCAGTTTAAGCGGGAGGACCTACAATGAGCAGTTCTTC.

This chain uses TRBV5-4 with TRBJ2-1; either TRBD1 or TRBD2 may fit D (5 bases each). V lost 2 bases, J lost 4 bases, and 10 bases lay in between. This CDR3 region has 14 residues. Germline V CDR1 and CDR2: SGHNT, YYREEE (reference sequence). CDR3 coding DNA: TGTGCCAGCAGCTTAGAGGGACCATACAATGAGCAGTTCTTC. Its protein is CASSLEGPYNEQFF.

V is TRBV19 and J is TRBJ2-4, with 7 bases lining up with TRBD1. Germline V CDR1 and CDR2: LNHDA, SQIVND (reference sequence). The CDR3 has 14 amino acids. V shed 6 bases and J 1 base; nucleotides not matched to a gene: 3. The CDR3 sequence is CASRSGGAKNIQYF. Written as DNA, the CDR3 is TGTGCCAGTAGGTCAGGGGGTGCCAAAAACATTCAGTACTTC. The full variable domain, rest sourced from reference TRBV19 and TRBJ2-4, is DGGITQSPKYLFRKEGQNVTLSCEQNLNHDAMYWYRQDPGQGLRLIYYSQIVNDFQKGDIAEGYSVSREKKESFPLTVTSAQKNPTAFYLCASRSGGAKNIQYFGAGTRLSVL.

The chain employs TRBV2 and TRBJ1-4; 9 bases are shared with TRBD1. Looked up from germline, CDR1 is SNHLY and CDR2 is FYNNEI. The length of the CDR3 is 15 residues. Unmatched junction bases numbered 4, after V lost 0 bases and J lost 8 bases. This CDR3 reads CASSEAGTGNEKLFF. The CDR3 nucleotides read TGTGCCAGCAGTGAAGCGGGGACAGGGAACGAAAAACTGTTTTTT.

CDR3 residues: CAWSSPGQGAGYTF. For the CDR3, the DNA is TGTGCCTGGAGTAGTCCGGGACAGGGGGCTGGCTACACCTTC. The chain carries TRBV30 and TRBJ1-2; 12 positions agree with TRBD1. The V gene end was trimmed by 2 bases and the J gene end by 7 bases; junction bases not matched to a gene: 5. There are 14 residues in the CDR3. CDR1 is GTSNPN and CDR2 is SVGIG in the germline V gene (reference sequence).

The chain is built from TRBV25-1 and TRBJ2-1; 8 positions match TRBD2. V shed 5 bases, J shed 5 bases, and the junction held 8 bases outside the gene matches. The CDR3 has 15 residues. Looked up from germline, CDR1 is MGHDK and CDR2 is SYGVNS. CDR3 coding DNA: TGTGCCAGCAGTAGAACGGGGGGGCCCCACAATGAGCAGTTCTTC. Its translation: CASSRTGGPHNEQFF.

The chain links TRBV2 to TRBJ1-1; 8 bases are shared with TRBD1. Trimming took 6 bases from V and 0 from J; bases not matched to a gene: 9. Germline V lookup: CDR1 SNHLY, CDR2 FYNNEI. This CDR3 is built from 16 residues. The CDR3 nucleotides read TGTGCCAGCAGACGTGATCAGGGGGCGGTGAACACTGAAGCTTTCTTT. As protein: CASRRDQGAVNTEAFF.